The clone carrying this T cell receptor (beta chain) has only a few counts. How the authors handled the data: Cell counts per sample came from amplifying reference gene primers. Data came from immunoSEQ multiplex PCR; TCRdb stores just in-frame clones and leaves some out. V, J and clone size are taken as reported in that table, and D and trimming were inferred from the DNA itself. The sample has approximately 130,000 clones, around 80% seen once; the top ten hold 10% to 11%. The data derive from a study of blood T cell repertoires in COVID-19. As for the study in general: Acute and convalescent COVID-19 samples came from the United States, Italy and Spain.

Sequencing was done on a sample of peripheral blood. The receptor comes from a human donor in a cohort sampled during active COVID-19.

CDR3: CASSQVSTSGYNEQFF. The CDR3 DNA follows: TGTGCCAGCAGCCAAGTTTCTACTAGCGGCTACAATGAGCAGTTCTTC. The V call is TRBV4-2, the J call TRBJ2-1, with 8 bases that match TRBD2. Unmatched junction bases numbered 5, after V lost 1 base and J lost 3 bases. Looked up from germline, CDR1 is LGHNA and CDR2 is YNFKEQ. The length of the CDR3 is 16 residues.